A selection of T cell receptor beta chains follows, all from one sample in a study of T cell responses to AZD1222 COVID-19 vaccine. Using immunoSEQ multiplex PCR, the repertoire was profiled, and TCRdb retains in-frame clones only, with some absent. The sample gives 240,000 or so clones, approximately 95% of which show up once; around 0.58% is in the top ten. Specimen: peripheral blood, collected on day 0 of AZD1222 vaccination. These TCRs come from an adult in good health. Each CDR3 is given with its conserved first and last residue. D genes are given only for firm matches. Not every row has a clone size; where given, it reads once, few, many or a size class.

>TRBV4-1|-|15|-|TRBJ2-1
TGCGCCAGCAGCAGGGGACTGCTCTCCTACAATGAGCAGTTCTTC
CASSRGLLSYNEQFF
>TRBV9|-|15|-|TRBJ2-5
TGTGCCAGCAGCGTAAGCAGGGGAGGAGGCGAGACCCAGTACTTC
CASSVSRGGGETQYF
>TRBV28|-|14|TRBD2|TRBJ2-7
TGTGCCAGCACCGACCCGGGGGGGACGGTTGAGCAGTACTTC
CASTDPGGTVEQYF
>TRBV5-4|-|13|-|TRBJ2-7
TGTGCCAGCAGCTTGGCCCGCGGCGACGAGCAGTACTTC
CASSLARGDEQYF
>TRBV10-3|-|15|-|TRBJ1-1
TGTGCCATCAGTGAGTCGATGAACAGGTACACTGAAGCTTTCTTT
CAISESMNRYTEAFF
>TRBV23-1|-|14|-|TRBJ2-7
TGCGCCAGCAGTGCCGAAGGTCGCTCCTACGAGCAGTACTTC
CASSAEGRSYEQYF
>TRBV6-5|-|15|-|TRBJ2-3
TGTGCCACGGGTTTGGGGGTGCATAGCACAGATACGCAGTATTTT
CATGLGVHSTDTQYF
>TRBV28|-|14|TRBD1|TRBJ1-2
TGTGCCAGCAGTCCCTCGGACAGGGTGAAGGGCTACACCTTC
CASSPSDRVKGYTF
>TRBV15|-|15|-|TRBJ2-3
TGTGCCACCAGCAGAGATGGAGGGGGCGCAGATACGCAGTATTTT
CATSRDGGGADTQYF
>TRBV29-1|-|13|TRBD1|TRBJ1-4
TGCAGCGCAGCGCGACAGGGTGGGGAAAAACTGTTTTTT
CSAARQGGEKLFF
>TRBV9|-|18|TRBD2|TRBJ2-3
TGTGCCAGCAGCACGGGACTAGCGGGATCCCGCCCCGGAGATACGCAGTATTTT
CASSTGLAGSRPGDTQYF
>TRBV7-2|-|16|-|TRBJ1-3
TGTGCCAGCAGCTTAGCAGCAGGGAGCTCTGGAAACACCATATATTTT
CASSLAAGSSGNTIYF
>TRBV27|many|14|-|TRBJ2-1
TGTGCCAGCGGACGAAATAGGGCAAGGGATGAGCAGTTCTTC
CASGRNRARDEQFF
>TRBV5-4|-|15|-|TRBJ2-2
TGTGCCAGCAGTCCTGGTGCGGGAAGTGCCGGGGAGCTGTTTTTT
CASSPGAGSAGELFF
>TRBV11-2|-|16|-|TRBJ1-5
TGTGCCAGCAGCTTAGGGGGACCCCGGGGCAATCAGCCCCAGCATTTT
CASSLGGPRGNQPQHF